Listed here is a single T cell receptor beta chain. This sample was taken from a study of blood T cell repertoires in COVID-19. Study details: Sites across the United States, Italy and Spain contributed samples from acute and convalescent COVID-19. T cells, B-cell-depleted T cells, or PBMCs supplied cDNA or gDNA.

As handled by the study authors: Reference gene primer amplification yielded estimated nucleated cell counts. TCRdb's copy holds only in-frame clones and misses some; the assay was immunoSEQ multiplex PCR. V and J calls plus clone size are reproduced from that table; the DNA served to infer D and trimming. The sample lists fewer than 350,000 clones, 80% to 95% occurring once. CDR1 is MDHEN, CDR2 SYDVKM, per germline. CDR3 length: 18 amino acids. With V trimmed by 6 bases and J by 2 bases, 15 bases remained unmatched. Seattle patient enrollment occurred during active infection, with longitudinal follow-up thereafter.

The sequence came from a woman between 25 and 40 years old with COVID-19, enrolled during active disease. The J gene is TRBJ2-3, the V gene TRBV28, with 9 bases fitting TRBD1. Sequencing was performed on peripheral blood. For the CDR3, the DNA is TGTGCCAGCAGCCCCCCTCCAGGAGGGACAGGGATCACAGATACGCAGTATTTT. Amino acids: CASSPPPGGTGITDTQYF.